The text below deals with one T cell receptor (beta chain). Its antigen is currently unknown. Germline V gene lookup returns CDR1 SGDLS and CDR2 YYNGEE. Trimming took off 4 bases at V and 1 base at J, with 5 bases between the two ends. The CDR3 is 13 amino acids. The sample belongs to a study of shared clonotypes between healthy human individuals. Findings and caveats of the study: Estimated richness was generally greater in naive than memory subsets. Non-shared clonotypes showed lower generation probabilities than clonotypes common to all four donors.

Positively selected for CCR7, the CD45RO-negative cells used as naive CD8 cells excluded terminally differentiated effector memory CD45RA+ cells. In the study's own analysis: There were no quality scores in the junction-only immunoSEQ sequences, so filtering differed. Sequencing was performed with immunoSEQ multiplex PCR; in TCRdb, only in-frame clones are kept and a portion is missing. V, J and clone size reflect that table, while D and trimming were determined from the DNA. This table holds nearly 600,000 clones, nearly 97% found once. This receptor was obtained from a woman in her twenties or thirties in good health. Specimen: naive CD8+ T cells sorted from blood. The chain carries TRBV9 and TRBJ2-2; D remains unclear. DNA of the CDR3: TGTGCCAGCAGCCAACAGAACACCGGGGAGCTGTTTTTT. Protein: CASSQQNTGELFF.